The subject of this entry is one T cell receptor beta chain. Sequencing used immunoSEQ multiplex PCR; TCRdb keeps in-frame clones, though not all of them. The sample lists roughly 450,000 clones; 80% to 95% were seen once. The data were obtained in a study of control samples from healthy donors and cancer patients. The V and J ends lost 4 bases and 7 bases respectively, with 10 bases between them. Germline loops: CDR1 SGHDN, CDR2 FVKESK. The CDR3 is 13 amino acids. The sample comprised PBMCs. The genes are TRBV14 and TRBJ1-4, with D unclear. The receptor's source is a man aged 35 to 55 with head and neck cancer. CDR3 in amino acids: CASSLNAGEKLFF. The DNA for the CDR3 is TGTGCCAGCAGCCTCAATGCGGGTGAAAAACTGTTTTTT.